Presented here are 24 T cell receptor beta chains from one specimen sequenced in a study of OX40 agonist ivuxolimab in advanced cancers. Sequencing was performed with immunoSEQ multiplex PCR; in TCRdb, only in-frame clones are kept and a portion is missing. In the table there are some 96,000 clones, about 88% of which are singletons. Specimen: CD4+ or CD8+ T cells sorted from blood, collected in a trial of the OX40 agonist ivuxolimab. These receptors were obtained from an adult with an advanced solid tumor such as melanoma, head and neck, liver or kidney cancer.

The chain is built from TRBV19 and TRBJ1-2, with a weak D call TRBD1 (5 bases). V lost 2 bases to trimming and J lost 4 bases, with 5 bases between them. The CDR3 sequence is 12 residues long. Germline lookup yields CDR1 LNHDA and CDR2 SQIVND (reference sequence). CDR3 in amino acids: CASSIQGYGYTF. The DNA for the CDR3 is TGTGCCAGTAGTATACAGGGCTATGGCTACACCTTC.

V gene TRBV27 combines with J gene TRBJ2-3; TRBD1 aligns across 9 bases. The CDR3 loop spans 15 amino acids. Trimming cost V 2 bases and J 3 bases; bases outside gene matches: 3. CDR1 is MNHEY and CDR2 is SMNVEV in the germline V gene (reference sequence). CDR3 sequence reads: CASSLGTGPTDTQYF. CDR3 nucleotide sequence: TGTGCCAGCAGTTTAGGGACAGGGCCGACAGATACGCAGTATTTT.

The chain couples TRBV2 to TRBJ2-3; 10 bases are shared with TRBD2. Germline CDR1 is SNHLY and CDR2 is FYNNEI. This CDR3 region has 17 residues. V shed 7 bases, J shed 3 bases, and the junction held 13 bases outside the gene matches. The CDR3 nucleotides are TGTGCCAGCATTCTTGGGAAGCGGGAGGGCCAGACAGATACGCAGTATTTT. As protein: CASILGKREGQTDTQYF.

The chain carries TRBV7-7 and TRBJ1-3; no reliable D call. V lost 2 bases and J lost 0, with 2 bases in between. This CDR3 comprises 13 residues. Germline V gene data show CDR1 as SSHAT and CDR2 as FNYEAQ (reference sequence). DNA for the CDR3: TGTGCCAGCAGCTTATCCTCTGGAAACACCATATATTTT. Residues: CASSLSSGNTIYF. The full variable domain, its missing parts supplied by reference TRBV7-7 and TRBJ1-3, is GAGVSQSPRYKVTKRGQDVTLRCDPISSHATLYWYQQALGQGPEFLTYFNYEAQPDKSGLPSDRFSAERPEGSISTLTIQRTEQRDSAMYRCASSLSSGNTIYFGEGSWLTVV.

In DNA form, the CDR3 reads TGTGCCAGAAGCTTGCGGGACCCTTTAGGAGGGCAAGAGACCCAGTACTTC. Translation gives CARSLRDPLGGQETQYF. V and J are TRBV5-3 and TRBJ2-5; tentative D call: TRBD2 (6 bases). TRBV5-3 is sorted into the ORF group, with uncertain function. V lost 1 base, J lost 2 bases, and 18 bases lay in between. The CDR3 is 17 amino acids.

CDR3 sequence: CASSSGTSGSKEQYF. The CDR3 bases are TGTGCCAGCAGCTCAGGGACTAGCGGGAGTAAGGAGCAGTACTTC. J is TRBJ2-7 and V is TRBV7-7; 14 bases map to TRBD2. Germline V gene data show CDR1 as SSHAT and CDR2 as FNYEAQ (reference sequence). With 4 bases clipped from V and 7 bases from J, the junction kept 6 bases outside the gene matches. CDR3 length: 15 residues.

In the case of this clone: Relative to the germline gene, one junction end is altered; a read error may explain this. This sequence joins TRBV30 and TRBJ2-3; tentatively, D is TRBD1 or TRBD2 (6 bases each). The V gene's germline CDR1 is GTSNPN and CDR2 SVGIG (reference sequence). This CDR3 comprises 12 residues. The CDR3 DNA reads TGTGCCTGGAGTGTCGTTCGGGGGCCCCAGGATTTT. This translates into CAWSVVRGPQDF.

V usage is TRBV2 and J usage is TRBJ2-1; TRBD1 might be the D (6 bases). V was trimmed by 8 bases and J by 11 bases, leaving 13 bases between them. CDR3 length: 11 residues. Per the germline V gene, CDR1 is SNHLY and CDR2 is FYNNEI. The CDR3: CASALGTKQFF. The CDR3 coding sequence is TGTGCCAGCGCCCTCGGGACAAAGCAGTTCTTC.

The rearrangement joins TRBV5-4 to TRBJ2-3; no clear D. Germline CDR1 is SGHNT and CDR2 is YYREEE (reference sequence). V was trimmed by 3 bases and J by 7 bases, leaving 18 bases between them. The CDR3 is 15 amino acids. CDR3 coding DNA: TGTGCCAGCAGCTGGACCCCTTCAATAGAAAATACGCAGTATTTT. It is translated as CASSWTPSIENTQYF.

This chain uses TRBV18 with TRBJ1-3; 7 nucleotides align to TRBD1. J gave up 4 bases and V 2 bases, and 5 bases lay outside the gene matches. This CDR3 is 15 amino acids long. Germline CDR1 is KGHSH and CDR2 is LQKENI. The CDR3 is CASSPDRVSGNTIYF. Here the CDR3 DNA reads TGTGCCAGCTCACCAGACAGGGTTTCGGGAAACACCATATATTTT.

The CDR3 spells CAWRALGDSNYGYTF. CDR3 bases: TGTGCCTGGAGGGCCTTGGGGGATTCTAACTATGGCTACACCTTC. V gene TRBV30 combines with J gene TRBJ1-2, with a tentative D call TRBD1 (5 bases). The CDR3 extends over 15 amino acids. The V gene lost 3 bases and the J gene lost 0 bases, with 14 bases spanning the gap. Germline V lookup: CDR1 GTSNPN, CDR2 SVGIG (reference sequence).

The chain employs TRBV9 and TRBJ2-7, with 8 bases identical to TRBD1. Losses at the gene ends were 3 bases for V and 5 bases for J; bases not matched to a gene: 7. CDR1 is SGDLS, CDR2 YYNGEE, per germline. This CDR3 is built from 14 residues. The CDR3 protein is CASSAGQGFDEQYF. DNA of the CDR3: TGTGCCAGCAGCGCCGGACAGGGCTTCGACGAGCAGTACTTC.

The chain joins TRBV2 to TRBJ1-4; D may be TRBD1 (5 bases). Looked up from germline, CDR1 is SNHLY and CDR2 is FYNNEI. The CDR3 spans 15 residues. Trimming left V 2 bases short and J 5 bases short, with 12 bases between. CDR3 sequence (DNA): TGTGCCAGCAGTGAATGGGGGAGCTTAAATGAAAAACTGTTTTTT. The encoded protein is CASSEWGSLNEKLFF. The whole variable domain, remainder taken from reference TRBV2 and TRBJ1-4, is EPEVTQTPSHQVTQMGQEVILRCVPISNHLYFYWYRQILGQKVEFLVSFYNNEISEKSEIFDDQFSVERPDGSNFTLKIRSTKLEDSAMYFCASSEWGSLNEKLFFGSGTQLSVL.

The CDR3 spells CASSSGGQGQETQYF. The CDR3 DNA follows: TGTGCCAGCAGCTCGGGAGGACAGGGACAAGAGACCCAGTACTTC. This rearrangement joins TRBV7-6 to TRBJ2-5, with D possibly TRBD1 on 8 matching bases. This CDR3 contains 15 residues. The V gene's germline CDR1 is SGHVS and CDR2 FNYEAQ. Trimming removed 4 bases at V and 2 bases at J, with 14 bases between.

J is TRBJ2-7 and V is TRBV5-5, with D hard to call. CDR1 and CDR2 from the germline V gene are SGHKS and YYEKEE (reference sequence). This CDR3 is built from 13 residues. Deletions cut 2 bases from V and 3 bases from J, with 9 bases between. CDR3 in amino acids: CASSFAPYYEQYF. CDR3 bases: TGTGCCAGCAGCTTCGCCCCCTACTACGAGCAGTACTTC.

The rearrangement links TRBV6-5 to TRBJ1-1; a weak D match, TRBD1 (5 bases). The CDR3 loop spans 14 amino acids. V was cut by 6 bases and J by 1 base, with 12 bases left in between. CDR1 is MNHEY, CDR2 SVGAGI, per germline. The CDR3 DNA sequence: TGTGCCAGCAGACCGACAGCGGGGAACACTGAAGCTTTCTTT. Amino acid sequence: CASRPTAGNTEAFF.

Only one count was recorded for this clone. The CDR3 protein is CASTVLKGNEQFF. As DNA, the CDR3 is TGTGCCAGCACGGTCCTGAAAGGGAATGAGCAGTTCTTC. This chain uses TRBV27 with TRBJ2-1, with D unclear. The CDR3 length is 13 residues. V lost 7 bases, J lost 7 bases, and 14 bases lay in between. Germline V gene sequence: CDR1 MNHEY, CDR2 SMNVEV (reference sequence).

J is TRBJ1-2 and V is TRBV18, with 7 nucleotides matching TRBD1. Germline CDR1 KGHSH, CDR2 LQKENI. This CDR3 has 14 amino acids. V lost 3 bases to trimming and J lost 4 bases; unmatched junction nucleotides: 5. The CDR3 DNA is TGTGCCAGCTCACCTACAGGGGTTGGCTATGGCTACACCTTC. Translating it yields CASSPTGVGYGYTF.

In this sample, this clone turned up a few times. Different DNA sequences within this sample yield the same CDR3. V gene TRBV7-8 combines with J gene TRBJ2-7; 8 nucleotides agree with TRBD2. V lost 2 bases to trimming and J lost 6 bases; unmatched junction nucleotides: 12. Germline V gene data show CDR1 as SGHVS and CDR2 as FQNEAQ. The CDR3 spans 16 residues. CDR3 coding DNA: TGTGCCAGCAGCTTACGGTCGGGGGGGGCTGCATCCGAGCAGTACTTC. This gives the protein CASSLRSGGAASEQYF.

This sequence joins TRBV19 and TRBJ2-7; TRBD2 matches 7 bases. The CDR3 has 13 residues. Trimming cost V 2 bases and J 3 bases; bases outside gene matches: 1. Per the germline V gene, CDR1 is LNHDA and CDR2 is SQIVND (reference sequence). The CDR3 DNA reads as TGTGCCAGTAGTATACGGGAGGACTACGAGCAGTACTTC. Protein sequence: CASSIREDYEQYF.

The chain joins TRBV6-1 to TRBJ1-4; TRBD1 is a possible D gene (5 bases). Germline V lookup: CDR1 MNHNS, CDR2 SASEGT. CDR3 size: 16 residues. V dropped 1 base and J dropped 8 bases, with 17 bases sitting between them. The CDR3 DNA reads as TGTGCCAGCAGTGAAGAGGTGACGGGGGGACGAGAAAAACTGTTTTTT. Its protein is CASSEEVTGGREKLFF.

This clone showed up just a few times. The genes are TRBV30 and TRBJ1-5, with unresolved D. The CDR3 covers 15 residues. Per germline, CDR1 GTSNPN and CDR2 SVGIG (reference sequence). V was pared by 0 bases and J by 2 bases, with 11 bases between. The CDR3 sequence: CAWSVKGGGNQPQHF. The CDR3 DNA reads TGTGCCTGGAGTGTAAAGGGTGGTGGCAATCAGCCCCAGCATTTT.

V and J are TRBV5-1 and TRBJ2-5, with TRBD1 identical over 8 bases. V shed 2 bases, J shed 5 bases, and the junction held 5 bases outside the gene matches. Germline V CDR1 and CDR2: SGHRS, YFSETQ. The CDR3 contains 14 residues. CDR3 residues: CASSFGQGGETQYF. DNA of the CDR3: TGCGCCAGCAGCTTTGGACAGGGAGGCGAGACCCAGTACTTC.

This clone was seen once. CDR3 sequence (DNA): TGTGCCAGCAGCACCCCGACTAGCGGCTACACCGGGGAGCTGTTTTTT. It translates to CASSTPTSGYTGELFF. The chain recombines TRBV5-4 with TRBJ2-2, with 9 nucleotides matching TRBD2. This CDR3 comprises 16 residues. The ends lost 4 bases at V and 3 bases at J; junction bases unmatched: 7. Germline V gives CDR1 SGHNT, CDR2 YYREEE (reference sequence).